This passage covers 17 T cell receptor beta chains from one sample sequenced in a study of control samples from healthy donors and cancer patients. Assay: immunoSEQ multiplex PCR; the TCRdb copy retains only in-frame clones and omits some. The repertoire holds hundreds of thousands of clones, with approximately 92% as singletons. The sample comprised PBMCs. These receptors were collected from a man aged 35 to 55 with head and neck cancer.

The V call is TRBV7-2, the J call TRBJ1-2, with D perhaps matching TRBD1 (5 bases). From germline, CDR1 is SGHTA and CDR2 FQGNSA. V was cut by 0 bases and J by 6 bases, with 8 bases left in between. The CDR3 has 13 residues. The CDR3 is CASSLAGPNGYTF. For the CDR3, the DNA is TGTGCCAGCAGCTTAGCGGGACCCAATGGCTACACCTTC.

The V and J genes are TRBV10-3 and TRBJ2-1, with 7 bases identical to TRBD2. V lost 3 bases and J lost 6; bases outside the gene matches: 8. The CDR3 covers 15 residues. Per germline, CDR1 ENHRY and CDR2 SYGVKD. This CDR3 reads CAISDEGGRFNEQFF. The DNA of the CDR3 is TGTGCCATCAGTGACGAGGGAGGGCGTTTCAATGAGCAGTTCTTC.

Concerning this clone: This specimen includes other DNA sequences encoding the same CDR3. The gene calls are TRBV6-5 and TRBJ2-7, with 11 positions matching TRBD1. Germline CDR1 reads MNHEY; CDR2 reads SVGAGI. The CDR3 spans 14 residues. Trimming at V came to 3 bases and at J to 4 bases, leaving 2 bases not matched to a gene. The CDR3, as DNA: TGTGCCAGCAGTTATGGACAGGGGGCTTACGAGCAGTACTTC. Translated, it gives CASSYGQGAYEQYF.

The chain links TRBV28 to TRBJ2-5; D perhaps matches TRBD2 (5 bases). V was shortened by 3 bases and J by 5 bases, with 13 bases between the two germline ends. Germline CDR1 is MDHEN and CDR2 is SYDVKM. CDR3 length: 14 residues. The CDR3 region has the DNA TGTGCCAGCAGTTTTAGGTGGGCTAGCGAGACCCAGTACTTC. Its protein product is CASSFRWASETQYF.

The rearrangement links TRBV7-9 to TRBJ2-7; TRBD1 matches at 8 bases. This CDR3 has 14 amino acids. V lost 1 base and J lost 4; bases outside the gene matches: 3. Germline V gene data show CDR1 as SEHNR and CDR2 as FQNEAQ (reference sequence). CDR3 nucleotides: TGTGCCAGCAGCTTAGGGACAGGGCAGTACGAGCAGTACTTC. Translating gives CASSLGTGQYEQYF. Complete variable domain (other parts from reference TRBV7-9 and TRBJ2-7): DTGVSQNPRHKITKRGQNVTFRCDPISEHNRLYWYRQTLGQGPEFLTYFQNEAQLEKSRLLSDRFSAERPKGSFSTLEIQRTEQGDSAMYLCASSLGTGQYEQYFGPGTRLTVT.

CDR3 loop: CASGLALGEQFF. The CDR3 DNA reads TGTGCTAGTGGTTTGGCCCTCGGTGAGCAGTTCTTC. The chain combines TRBV12-5 with TRBJ2-1, with D uncertain. Deletions cut 1 base from V and 9 bases from J, with 7 bases between. CDR3 length: 12 residues. Looked up from germline, CDR1 is LGHNT and CDR2 is FRNRAP. Drawing the rest from reference TRBV12-5 and TRBJ2-1, the complete variable domain is DARVTQTPRHKVTEMGQEVTMRCQPILGHNTVFWYRQTMMQGLELLAYFRNRAPLDDSGMPKDRFSAEMPDATLATLKIQPSEPRDSAVYFCASGLALGEQFFGPGTRLTVL.

CDR3 region: CASSLTANTEAFF. In DNA, the CDR3 is TGTGCCAGCAGCTTAACAGCTAACACTGAAGCTTTCTTT. The rearrangement joins TRBV11-3 to TRBJ1-1; D is unresolved. V was shortened by 2 bases and J by 2 bases, with 6 bases between the two germline ends. Germline CDR1 reads SGHNT; CDR2 reads YENEEA. The CDR3 totals 13 residues.

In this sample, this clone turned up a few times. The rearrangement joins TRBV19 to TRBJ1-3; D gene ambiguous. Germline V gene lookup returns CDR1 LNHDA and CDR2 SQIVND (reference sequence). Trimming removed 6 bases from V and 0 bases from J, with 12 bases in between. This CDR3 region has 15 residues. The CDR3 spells CASSWATVSGNTIYF. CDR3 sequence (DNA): TGTGCCAGTAGCTGGGCGACCGTCTCTGGAAACACCATATATTTT.

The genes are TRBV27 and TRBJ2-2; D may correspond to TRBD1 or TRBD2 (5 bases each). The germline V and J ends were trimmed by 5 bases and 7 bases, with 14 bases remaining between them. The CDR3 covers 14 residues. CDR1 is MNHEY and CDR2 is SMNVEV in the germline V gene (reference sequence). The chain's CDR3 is CASSPLGTVGELFF. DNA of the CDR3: TGTGCCAGCAGTCCTCTGGGGACGGTCGGGGAGCTGTTTTTT.

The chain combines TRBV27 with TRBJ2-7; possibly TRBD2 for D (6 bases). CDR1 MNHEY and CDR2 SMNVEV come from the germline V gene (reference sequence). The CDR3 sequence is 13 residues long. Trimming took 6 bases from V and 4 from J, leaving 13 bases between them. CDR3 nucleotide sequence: TGTGCCAGCAGCCTATCGCGGGATTACGAGCAGTACTTC. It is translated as CASSLSRDYEQYF.

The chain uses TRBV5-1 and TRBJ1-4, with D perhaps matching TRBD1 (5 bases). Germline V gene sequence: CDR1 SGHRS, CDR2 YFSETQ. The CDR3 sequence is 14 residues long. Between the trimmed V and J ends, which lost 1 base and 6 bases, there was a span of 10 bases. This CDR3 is CASSLRGQDEKLFF. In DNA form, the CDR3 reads TGCGCCAGCAGCTTGCGGGGCCAGGATGAAAAACTGTTTTTT.

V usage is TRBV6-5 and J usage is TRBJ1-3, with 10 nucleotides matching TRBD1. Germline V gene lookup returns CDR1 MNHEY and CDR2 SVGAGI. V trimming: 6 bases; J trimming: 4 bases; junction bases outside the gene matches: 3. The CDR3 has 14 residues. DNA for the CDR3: TGTGCCAGCAGCCAGACAGGGGGCGGAAACACCATATATTTT. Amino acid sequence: CASSQTGGGNTIYF.

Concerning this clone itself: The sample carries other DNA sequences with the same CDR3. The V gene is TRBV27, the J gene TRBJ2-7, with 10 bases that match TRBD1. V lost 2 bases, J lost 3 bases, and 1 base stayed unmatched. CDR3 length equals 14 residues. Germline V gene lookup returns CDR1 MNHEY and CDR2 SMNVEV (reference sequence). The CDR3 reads CASSLGDRGYEQYF. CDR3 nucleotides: TGTGCCAGCAGTTTAGGGGACAGGGGCTACGAGCAGTACTTC.

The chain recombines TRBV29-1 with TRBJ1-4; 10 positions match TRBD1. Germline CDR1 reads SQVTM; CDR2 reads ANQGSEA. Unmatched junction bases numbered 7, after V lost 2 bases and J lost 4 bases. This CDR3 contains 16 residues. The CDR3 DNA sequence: TGCAGCGTTGAAAAGTTAGGGGACAGGGGTAATGAAAAACTGTTTTTT. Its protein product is CSVEKLGDRGNEKLFF.

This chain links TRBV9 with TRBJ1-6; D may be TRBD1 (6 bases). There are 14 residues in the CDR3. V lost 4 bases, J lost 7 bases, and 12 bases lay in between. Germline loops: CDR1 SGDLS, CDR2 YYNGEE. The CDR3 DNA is TGTGCCAGCAGCTTAGGACAGAACAATTCACCCCTCCACTTT. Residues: CASSLGQNNSPLHF.

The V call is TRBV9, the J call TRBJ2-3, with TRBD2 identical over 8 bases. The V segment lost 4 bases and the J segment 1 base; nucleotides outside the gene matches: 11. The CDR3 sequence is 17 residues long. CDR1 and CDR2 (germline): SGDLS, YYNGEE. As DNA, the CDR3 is TGTGCCAGCAGCCCCCGAGGCGGAGCGGGGGGCACAGATACGCAGTATTTT. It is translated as CASSPRGGAGGTDTQYF.

The CDR3 DNA reads TGTGCCAGCAGTTACACGGACAGTTTGGGCTACACCTTC. Translating gives CASSYTDSLGYTF. This chain connects TRBV6-5 to TRBJ1-2, with D possibly being TRBD1 (6 bases). There are 13 residues in the CDR3. With 2 bases removed from V and 8 bases from J, the gap between germline ends came to 12 bases. Germline loops: CDR1 MNHEY, CDR2 SVGAGI.